This T cell receptor beta chain came from a study of blood T cell repertoires in COVID-19. The data were produced by immunoSEQ multiplex PCR, yet TCRdb's version contains in-frame clones alone and is incomplete. The sample carries hundreds of thousands of clones, around 86% recorded once. Germline assignment: CDR1 SGHTA and CDR2 FQGTGA. The CDR3 runs to 15 residues. V lost 5 bases, J lost 8 bases, and 20 bases lay in between. Specimen: peripheral blood. This TCR came from a man aged 55 to 69 who had recovered from COVID-19. V and J are TRBV7-3 and TRBJ2-3; a possible D gene is TRBD2 (5 bases). The CDR3 loop is CASSDQGYRGATQYF. CDR3 bases: TGTGCCAGCAGCGACCAAGGGTATCGGGGTGCTACGCAGTATTTT.